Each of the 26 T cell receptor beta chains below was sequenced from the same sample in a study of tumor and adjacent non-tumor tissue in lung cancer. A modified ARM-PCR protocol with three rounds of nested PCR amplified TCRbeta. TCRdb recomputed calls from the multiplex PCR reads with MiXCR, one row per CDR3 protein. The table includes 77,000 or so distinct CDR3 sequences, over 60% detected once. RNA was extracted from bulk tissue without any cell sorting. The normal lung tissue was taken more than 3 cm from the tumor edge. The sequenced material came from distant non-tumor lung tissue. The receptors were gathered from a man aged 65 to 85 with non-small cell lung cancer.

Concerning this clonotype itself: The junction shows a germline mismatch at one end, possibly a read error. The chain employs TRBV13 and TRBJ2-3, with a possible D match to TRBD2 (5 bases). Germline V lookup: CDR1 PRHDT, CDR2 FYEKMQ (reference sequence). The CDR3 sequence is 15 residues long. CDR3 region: CASSRGISGTDTQYF. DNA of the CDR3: TGTGCGAGCAGCCGTGGGATTAGCGGCACAGATACGCAGTATTTT. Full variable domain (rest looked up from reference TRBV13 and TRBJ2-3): AAGVIQSPRHLIKEKRETATLKCYPIPRHDTVYWYQQGPGQDPQFLISFYEKMQSDKGSIPDRFSAQQFSDYHSELNMSSLELGDSALYFCASSRGISGTDTQYFGPGTRLTVL.

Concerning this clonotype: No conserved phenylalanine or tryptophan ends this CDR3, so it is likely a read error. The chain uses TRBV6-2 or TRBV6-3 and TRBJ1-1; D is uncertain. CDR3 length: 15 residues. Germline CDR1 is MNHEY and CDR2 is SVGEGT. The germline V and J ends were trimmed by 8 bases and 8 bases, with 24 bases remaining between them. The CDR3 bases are TGTGCCAGCCGACCTTTTGTTGTACAAAGAAGAGAAGCTTTCTAT. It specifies CASRPFVVQRREAFY.

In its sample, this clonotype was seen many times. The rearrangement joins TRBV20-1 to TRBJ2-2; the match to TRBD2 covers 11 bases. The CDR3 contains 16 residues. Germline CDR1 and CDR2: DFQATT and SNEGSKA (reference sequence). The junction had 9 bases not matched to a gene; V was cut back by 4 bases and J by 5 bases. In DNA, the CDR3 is TGCAGTGCTACTTTAGCGGGAGGGCCGGAGACCGGGGAGCTGTTTTTT. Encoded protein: CSATLAGGPETGELFF.

CDR3 in DNA: TGCGCCAGCAGGGAGGCGGGCCCCTACAATGAGCAGTTCTTC. This encodes CASREAGPYNEQFF. J is TRBJ2-1 and V is TRBV10-2, with TRBD2 as a possible D gene (5 bases). The germline V and J ends were trimmed by 6 bases and 2 bases, with 11 bases remaining between them. The CDR3 extends over 14 amino acids. CDR1 and CDR2 from the germline V gene are WSHSY and SAAADI.

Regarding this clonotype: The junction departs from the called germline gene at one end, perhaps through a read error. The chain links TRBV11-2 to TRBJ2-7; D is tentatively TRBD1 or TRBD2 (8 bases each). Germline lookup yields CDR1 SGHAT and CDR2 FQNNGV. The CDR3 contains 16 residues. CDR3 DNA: TGTACCAGCAGCCCCAGGGGGCGGGGGGTATCCTACGAGCAGTACTTC. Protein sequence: CTSSPRGRGVSYEQYF. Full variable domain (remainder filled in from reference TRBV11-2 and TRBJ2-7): EAGVAQSPRYKIIEKRQSVAFWCNPISGHATLYWYQQILGQGPKLLIQFQNNGVVDDSQLPKDRFSAERLKGVDSTLKIQPAKLEDSAVYLCTSSPRGRGVSYEQYFGPGTRLTVT.

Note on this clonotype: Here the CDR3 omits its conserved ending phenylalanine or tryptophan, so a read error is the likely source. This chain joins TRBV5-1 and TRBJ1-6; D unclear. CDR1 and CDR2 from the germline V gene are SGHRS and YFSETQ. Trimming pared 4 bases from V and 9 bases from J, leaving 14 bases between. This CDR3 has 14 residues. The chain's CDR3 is CASSMDLWGSPLHY. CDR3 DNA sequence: TGCGCCAGCAGCATGGATCTATGGGGTTCACCCCTCCACTAT.

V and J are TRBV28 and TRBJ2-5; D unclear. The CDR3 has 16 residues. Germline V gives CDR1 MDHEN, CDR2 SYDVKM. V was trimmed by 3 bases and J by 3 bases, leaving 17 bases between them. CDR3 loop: CASSFGRTSSEETQYF. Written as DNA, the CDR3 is TGTGCCAGCAGTTTCGGACGGACCTCGTCGGAAGAGACCCAGTACTTC.

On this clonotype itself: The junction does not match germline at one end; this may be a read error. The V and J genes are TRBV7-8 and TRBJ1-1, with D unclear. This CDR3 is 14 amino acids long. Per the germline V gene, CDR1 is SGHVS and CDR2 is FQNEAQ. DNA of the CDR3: TGTGCCGGCAGCTTAGTATGGGGTGACACTGAAGCTATCTTT. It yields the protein CAGSLVWGDTEAIF.

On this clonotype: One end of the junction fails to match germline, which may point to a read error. The CDR3: CVSSLIFAGELFF. The DNA of the CDR3 is TGTGTCAGCAGTTTAATCTTTGCCGGGGAGCTATTTTTT. This sequence joins TRBV28 and TRBJ2-2; D perhaps matches TRBD2 (5 bases). Germline CDR1 MDHEN, CDR2 SYDVKM. CDR3 length equals 13 residues.

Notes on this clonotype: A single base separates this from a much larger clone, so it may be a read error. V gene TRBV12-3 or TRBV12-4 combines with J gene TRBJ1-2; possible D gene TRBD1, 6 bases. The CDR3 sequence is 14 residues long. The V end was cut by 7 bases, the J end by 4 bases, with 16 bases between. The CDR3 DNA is TGTGCCAGCAAGATACAGGGTCTCGGCTATGGCTACACCTTC. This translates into CASKIQGLGYGYTF.

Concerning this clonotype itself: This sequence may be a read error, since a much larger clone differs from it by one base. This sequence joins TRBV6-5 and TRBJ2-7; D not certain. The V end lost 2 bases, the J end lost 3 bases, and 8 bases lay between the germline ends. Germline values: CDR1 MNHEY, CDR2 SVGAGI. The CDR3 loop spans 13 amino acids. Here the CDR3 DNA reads TGTGCCAGCAGTTACCCTCCCAACTACGAGCAGTACTTC. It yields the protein CASSYPPNYEQYF.

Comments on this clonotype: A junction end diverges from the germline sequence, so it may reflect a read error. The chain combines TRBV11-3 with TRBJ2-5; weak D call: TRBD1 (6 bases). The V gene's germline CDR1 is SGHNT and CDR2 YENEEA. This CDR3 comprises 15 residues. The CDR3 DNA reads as TGTGCCTGCAGCCAAGGACAGTGGGCACACGTAACCCAGTACTTC. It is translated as CACSQGQWAHVTQYF.

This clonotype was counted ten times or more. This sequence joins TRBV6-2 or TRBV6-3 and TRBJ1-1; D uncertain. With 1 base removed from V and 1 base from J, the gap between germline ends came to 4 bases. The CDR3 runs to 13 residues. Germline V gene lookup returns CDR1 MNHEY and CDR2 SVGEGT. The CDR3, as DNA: TGTGCCAGCAGTTACTTTGGGAACACTGAAGCTTTCTTT. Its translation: CASSYFGNTEAFF.

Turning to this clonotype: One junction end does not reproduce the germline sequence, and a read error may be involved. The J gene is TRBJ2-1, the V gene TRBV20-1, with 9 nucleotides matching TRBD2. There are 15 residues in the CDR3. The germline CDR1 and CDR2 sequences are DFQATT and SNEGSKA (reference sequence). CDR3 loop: CNAPCGRAVLNEHFF. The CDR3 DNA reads TGCAATGCACCCTGCGGGAGGGCCGTCCTCAATGAGCACTTCTTC.

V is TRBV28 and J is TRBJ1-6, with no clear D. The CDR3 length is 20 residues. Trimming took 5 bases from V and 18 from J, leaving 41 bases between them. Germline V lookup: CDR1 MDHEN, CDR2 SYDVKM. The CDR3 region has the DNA TGTGCCAGCAGTCCTACCTGGCAGTTTTATCATAACTTCGATAATTCATCCCCCCACTTT. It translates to CASSPTWQFYHNFDNSSPHF.

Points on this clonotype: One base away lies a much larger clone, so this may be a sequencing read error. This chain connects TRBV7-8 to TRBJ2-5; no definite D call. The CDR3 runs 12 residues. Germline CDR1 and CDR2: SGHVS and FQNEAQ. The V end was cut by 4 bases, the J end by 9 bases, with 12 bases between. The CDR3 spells CASSWSDGPQYF. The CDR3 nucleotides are TGTGCCAGCAGCTGGAGCGATGGGCCCCAGTACTTC.

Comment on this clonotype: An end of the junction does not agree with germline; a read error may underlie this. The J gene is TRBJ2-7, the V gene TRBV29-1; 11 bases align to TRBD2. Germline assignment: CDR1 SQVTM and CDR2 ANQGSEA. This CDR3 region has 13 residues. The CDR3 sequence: CSVGTSGAGEQHF. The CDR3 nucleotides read TGCAGTGTCGGGACTAGCGGAGCCGGGGAGCAGCACTTC.

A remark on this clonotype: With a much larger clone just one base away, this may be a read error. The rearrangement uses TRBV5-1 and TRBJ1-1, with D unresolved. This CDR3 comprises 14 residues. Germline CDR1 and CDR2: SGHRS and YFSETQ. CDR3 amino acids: CTSSLETVYTEAFF. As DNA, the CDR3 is TGCACCAGCAGCTTGGAGACGGTATACACTGAAGCTTTCTTT.

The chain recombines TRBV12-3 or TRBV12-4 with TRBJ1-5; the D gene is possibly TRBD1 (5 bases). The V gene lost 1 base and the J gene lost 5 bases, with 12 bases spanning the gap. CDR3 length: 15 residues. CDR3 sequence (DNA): TGTGCCAGCAGTTTAGGGGGCCGTGGCTATCAGCCCCAGCATTTT. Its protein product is CASSLGGRGYQPQHF.

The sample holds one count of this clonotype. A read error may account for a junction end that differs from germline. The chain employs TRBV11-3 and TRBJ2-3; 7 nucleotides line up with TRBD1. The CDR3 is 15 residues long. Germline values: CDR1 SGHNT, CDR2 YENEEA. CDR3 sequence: CASSPRQGATITQYF. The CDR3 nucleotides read TGTGCCAGCAGCCCAAGACAGGGAGCCACAATTACGCAATATTTT. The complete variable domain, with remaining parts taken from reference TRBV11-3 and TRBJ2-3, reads EAGVVQSPRYKIIEKKQPVAFWCNPISGHNTLYWYLQNLGQGPELLIRYENEEAVDDSQLPKDRFSAERLKGVDSTLKIQPAELGDSAVYLCASSPRQGATITQYFGPGTRLTVL.

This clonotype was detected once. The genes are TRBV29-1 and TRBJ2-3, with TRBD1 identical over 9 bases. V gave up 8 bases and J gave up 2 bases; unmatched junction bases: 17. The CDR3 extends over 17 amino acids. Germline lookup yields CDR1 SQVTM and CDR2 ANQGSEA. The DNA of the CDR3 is TGCAGCTTACTCCTACATGTGACAGGGGGAGACACAGATACGCAGTATTTT. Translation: CSLLLHVTGGDTDTQYF.

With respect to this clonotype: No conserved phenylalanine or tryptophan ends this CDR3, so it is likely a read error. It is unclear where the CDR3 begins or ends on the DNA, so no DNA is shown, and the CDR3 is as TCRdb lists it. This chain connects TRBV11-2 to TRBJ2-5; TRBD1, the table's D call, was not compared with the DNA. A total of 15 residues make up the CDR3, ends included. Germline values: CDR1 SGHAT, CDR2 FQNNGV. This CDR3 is CVSSPGTVGHKTQYI.

In nucleotides, the CDR3 is TGTGCCAGCAGCTTGTCCGGACTAGTGGGAATTTACAAGCAGTACTTC. As protein: CASSLSGLVGIYKQYF. The chain is built from TRBV7-8 and TRBJ2-7; 7 bases are shared with TRBD2. J gave up 8 bases and V 3 bases, and 16 bases lay outside the gene matches. The CDR3 length is 16 residues. The germline CDR1 and CDR2 sequences are SGHVS and FQNEAQ.

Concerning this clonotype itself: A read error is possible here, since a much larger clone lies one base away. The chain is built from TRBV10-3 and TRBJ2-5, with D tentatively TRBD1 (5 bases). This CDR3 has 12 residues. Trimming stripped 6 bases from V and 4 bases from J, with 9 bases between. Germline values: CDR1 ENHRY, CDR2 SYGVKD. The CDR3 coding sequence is TGTGCCATCAGCACAAGGGGAGAGACCCAGTACTTC. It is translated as CAISTRGETQYF.

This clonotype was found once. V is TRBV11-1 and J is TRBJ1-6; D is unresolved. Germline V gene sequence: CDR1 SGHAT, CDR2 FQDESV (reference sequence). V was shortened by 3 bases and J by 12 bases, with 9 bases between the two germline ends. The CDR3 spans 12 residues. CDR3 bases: TGTGCCAGCAGCTTGGATCATTTACCCCTCCACTTT. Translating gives CASSLDHLPLHF.

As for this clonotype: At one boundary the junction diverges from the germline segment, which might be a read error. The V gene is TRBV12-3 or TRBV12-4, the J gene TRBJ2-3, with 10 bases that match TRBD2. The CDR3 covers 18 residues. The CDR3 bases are TGTGGCAGCAGCCAAAGCGGGGGGGCCGAATATAGCACAGATACGCAATATTTT. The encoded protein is CGSSQSGGAEYSTDTQYF.